Listed below are T cell receptor beta chains from one sample, sequenced in a study of shared clonotypes between healthy human individuals. The data were produced by immunoSEQ multiplex PCR, yet TCRdb's version contains in-frame clones alone and is incomplete. The profile covers around 500,000 clones, with 70% to 80% appearing a single time and around 13% taken by the ten largest. The sequenced material came from PBMCs. The receptors come from a woman between 40 and 50 years old in good health. Some clones in this sample may be carry-over from other donors' samples. Both conserved end residues are part of each CDR3. The order of the fields is V gene, D gene, clone size, J gene, CDR3 protein, CDR3 DNA. D genes are given only for firm matches. Rows give clone size only sometimes, using once, few, many, or a class for an expanded clone.

v_call: TRBV19
d_call: TRBD1
clone_size: NA
j_call: TRBJ2-5
cdr3_aa: CASSITGTAQETQYF
cdr3_nt: TGTGCCAGTAGTATAACCGGGACAGCTCAAGAGACCCAGTACTTC

v_call: TRBV18
d_call: TRBD1
clone_size: NA
j_call: TRBJ1-4
cdr3_aa: CASSPRGQGQANEKLFF
cdr3_nt: TGTGCCAGCTCACCACGGGGACAGGGGCAGGCTAATGAAAAACTGTTTTTT

v_call: TRBV29-1
d_call: TRBD2
clone_size: NA
j_call: TRBJ2-1
cdr3_aa: CSAREGGNEQFF
cdr3_nt: TGCAGCGCCCGGGAGGGGGGGAATGAGCAGTTCTTC

v_call: TRBV2
d_call: NA
clone_size: NA
j_call: TRBJ2-7
cdr3_aa: CASSVGGALINEQYF
cdr3_nt: TGTGCCAGCAGTGTTGGGGGGGCGCTTATCAACGAGCAGTACTTC

v_call: TRBV6-1
d_call: NA
clone_size: NA
j_call: TRBJ1-1
cdr3_aa: CASSERRGSNGAFF
cdr3_nt: TGTGCCAGCAGTGAAAGGAGAGGTTCAAACGGGGCTTTCTTT

v_call: TRBV7-9
d_call: NA
clone_size: NA
j_call: TRBJ2-7
cdr3_aa: CASSLGDGYEQYF
cdr3_nt: TGTGCCAGCAGCTTAGGCGACGGCTACGAGCAGTACTTC

v_call: TRBV10-1
d_call: TRBD1
clone_size: NA
j_call: TRBJ1-5
cdr3_aa: CASSGERQGDSNQPQHF
cdr3_nt: TGCGCCAGCAGTGGGGAACGACAGGGCGATAGCAATCAGCCCCAGCATTTT

v_call: TRBV18
d_call: NA
clone_size: NA
j_call: TRBJ2-2
cdr3_aa: CASSPLSGSATGELFF
cdr3_nt: TGTGCCAGCTCACCACTTTCCGGGTCGGCCACCGGGGAGCTGTTTTTT

v_call: TRBV5-1
d_call: TRBD2
clone_size: NA
j_call: TRBJ2-1
cdr3_aa: CASSPEGSGGREQFF
cdr3_nt: TGCGCCAGCAGCCCGGAGGGTAGCGGGGGTAGGGAGCAGTTCTTC

v_call: TRBV7-6
d_call: TRBD1
clone_size: NA
j_call: TRBJ1-1
cdr3_aa: CASSLAHDRAGTEAFF
cdr3_nt: TGTGCCAGCAGCTTAGCCCACGACAGGGCCGGGACTGAAGCTTTCTTT

v_call: TRBV5-7
d_call: NA
clone_size: NA
j_call: TRBJ2-7
cdr3_aa: CASSLNGGREQYF
cdr3_nt: TGTGCCAGCAGCTTGAATGGGGGGCGCGAGCAGTACTTC

v_call: TRBV29-1
d_call: TRBD1
clone_size: NA
j_call: TRBJ1-2
cdr3_aa: CSVEDQRQGSFLYYGYTF
cdr3_nt: TGCAGCGTTGAAGATCAAAGACAGGGATCATTCCTCTACTATGGCTACACCTTC

v_call: TRBV4-2
d_call: NA
clone_size: many
j_call: TRBJ1-4
cdr3_aa: CASRAGGREKLFF
cdr3_nt: TGTGCCAGCAGGGCAGGAGGAAGGGAAAAACTGTTTTTT

v_call: TRBV7-8
d_call: TRBD1
clone_size: NA
j_call: TRBJ2-6
cdr3_aa: CASSQNPGQGMTGANVLTF
cdr3_nt: TGTGCCAGCAGCCAGAATCCGGGACAGGGAATGACTGGGGCCAACGTCCTGACTTTC

v_call: TRBV9
d_call: TRBD1
clone_size: NA
j_call: TRBJ2-3
cdr3_aa: CASSTGAATDTQYF
cdr3_nt: TGTGCCAGCAGCACAGGGGCGGCCACAGATACGCAGTATTTT

v_call: TRBV7-9
d_call: TRBD2
clone_size: NA
j_call: TRBJ2-7
cdr3_aa: CASSPAGGPYEQYF
cdr3_nt: TGTGCCAGCAGCCCAGCGGGAGGGCCCTACGAGCAGTACTTC

v_call: TRBV28
d_call: TRBD1
clone_size: few
j_call: TRBJ2-7
cdr3_aa: CASSQGVGEQYF
cdr3_nt: TGTGCCAGCAGTCAGGGGGTGGGGGAGCAGTACTTC

v_call: TRBV10-3
d_call: TRBD2
clone_size: NA
j_call: TRBJ2-3
cdr3_aa: CAISRLAGGLDTQYF
cdr3_nt: TGTGCCATCAGCCGACTAGCGGGAGGGTTAGATACGCAGTATTTT

v_call: TRBV4-2
d_call: TRBD2
clone_size: NA
j_call: TRBJ2-1
cdr3_aa: CAGSQDAGGPFEQFF
cdr3_nt: TGTGCCGGCAGCCAAGATGCGGGAGGGCCGTTTGAGCAGTTCTTC

v_call: TRBV18
d_call: TRBD1
clone_size: NA
j_call: TRBJ1-1
cdr3_aa: CASSPPGRGLDTEAFF
cdr3_nt: TGTGCCAGCTCACCACCGGGCAGGGGGTTGGACACTGAAGCTTTCTTT

v_call: TRBV28
d_call: TRBD1
clone_size: NA
j_call: TRBJ1-4
cdr3_aa: CASSARGTGVEKLFF
cdr3_nt: TGTGCCAGCAGTGCCCGCGGGACAGGGGTAGAAAAACTGTTTTTT

v_call: TRBV6-1
d_call: NA
clone_size: many
j_call: TRBJ1-5
cdr3_aa: CASKGPNVPQHF
cdr3_nt: TGTGCCAGCAAAGGGCCCAATGTTCCCCAGCATTTT